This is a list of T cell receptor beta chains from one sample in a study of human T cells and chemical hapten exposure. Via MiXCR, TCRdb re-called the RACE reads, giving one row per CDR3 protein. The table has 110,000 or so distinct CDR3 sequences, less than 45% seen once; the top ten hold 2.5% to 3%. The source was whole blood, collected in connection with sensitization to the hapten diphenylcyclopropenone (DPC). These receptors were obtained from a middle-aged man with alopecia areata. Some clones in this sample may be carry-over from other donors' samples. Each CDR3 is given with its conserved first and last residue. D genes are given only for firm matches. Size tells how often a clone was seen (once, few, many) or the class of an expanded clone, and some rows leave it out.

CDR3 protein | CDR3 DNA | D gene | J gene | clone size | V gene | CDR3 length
CSATLLADIQYF | TGCAGCGCCACCCTGTTAGCGGACATTCAGTACTTC | . | TRBJ2-4 | . | TRBV29-1 | 12
CASRTGTGELFF | TGTGCCAGCAGGACCGGCACCGGGGAGCTGTTTTTT | . | TRBJ2-2 | few | TRBV6-5 | 12
CASSSGTSASYNEQFF | TGTGCCAGCAGCTCAGGGACTAGCGCCTCCTACAATGAGCAGTTCTTC | TRBD2 | TRBJ2-1 | . | TRBV5-4 | 16
CASSLPPYNEQFF | TGTGCCAGCAGTTTACCCCCCTACAATGAGCAGTTCTTC | . | TRBJ2-1 | few | TRBV27 | 13
CSAGDPGQGREQYF | TGCAGTGCTGGGGACCCAGGACAGGGCAGGGAGCAGTACTTC | TRBD1 | TRBJ2-7 | . | TRBV20-1 | 14
CASSHISTYNEQFF | TGTGCCAGCAGCCATATTTCGACCTACAATGAGCAGTTCTTC | . | TRBJ2-1 | . | TRBV14 | 14
CAISESPGGTQYF | TGTGCCATCAGTGAGTCGCCGGGGGGTACGCAGTATTTT | TRBD2 | TRBJ2-3 | . | TRBV10-3 | 13
CSVEGTSKNIQYF | TGCAGCGTTGAGGGCACGTCAAAAAACATTCAGTACTTC | . | TRBJ2-4 | many | TRBV29-1 | 13
CASSSFAGAETQYF | TGTGCCAGCAGCTCCTTCGCTGGGGCGGAGACCCAGTACTTC | . | TRBJ2-5 | few | TRBV7-9 | 14
CASSTQGAPNEKLFF | TGTGCCAGCAGCACTCAGGGGGCTCCTAATGAAAAACTGTTTTTT | TRBD1 | TRBJ1-4 | . | TRBV7-8 | 15
CSAPRGREGRTDTQYF | TGCAGTGCCCCCCGGGGGCGGGAGGGCCGAACAGATACGCAGTATTTT | TRBD2 | TRBJ2-3 | few | TRBV20-1 | 16
CASREGDGEKLFF | TGCGCCAGCAGGGAAGGGGACGGTGAAAAACTGTTTTTT | . | TRBJ1-4 | . | TRBV5-1 | 13
CASSGGSGANVLTF | TGTGCCAGCAGCGGAGGCTCTGGGGCCAACGTCCTGACTTTC | . | TRBJ2-6 | many | TRBV6-5 | 14
CASSWRLAGIYNEQFF | TGTGCCAGCAGCTGGCGACTAGCGGGAATTTACAATGAGCAGTTCTTC | TRBD2 | TRBJ2-1 | once | TRBV13 | 16
CSARGGKQGTTEAFF | TGCAGTGCTAGAGGGGGAAAACAGGGGACCACTGAAGCTTTCTTT | TRBD1 | TRBJ1-1 | few | TRBV20-1 | 15
CATSSGTGGSSFNEKLFF | TGTGCCACCAGCTCGGGGACAGGCGGGAGTTCTTTTAATGAAAAACTGTTTTTT | TRBD1 | TRBJ1-4 | . | TRBV15 | 18
CATSDWGASGRTDTQYF | TGTGCCACCAGTGATTGGGGCGCTAGCGGCCGCACAGATACGCAGTATTTT | TRBD2 | TRBJ2-3 | . | TRBV24-1 | 17
CGTVVGQLSNEQFF | TGCGGAACAGTGGTCGGACAGCTGTCAAATGAGCAGTTCTTC | . | TRBJ2-1 | few | TRBV20-1 | 14
CASSYDSVNTEAFF | TGTGCCAGCAGTTACGACTCCGTGAACACTGAAGCTTTCTTT | . | TRBJ1-1 | once | TRBV6-6 | 14
CASSEGPAGYEQYF | TGTGCCAGCAGTGAAGGGCCGGCCGGCTACGAGCAGTACTTC | . | TRBJ2-7 | few | TRBV2 | 14
CASRSTGLGQPQHF | TGTGCCAGCAGGTCGACAGGGTTGGGTCAGCCCCAGCATTTT | TRBD1 | TRBJ1-5 | once | TRBV6-6 | 14
CAISGPGLADQETQYF | TGTGCCATCAGTGGGCCGGGACTAGCGGACCAAGAGACCCAGTACTTC | TRBD2 | TRBJ2-5 | . | TRBV10-3 | 16
CATSDFRDTGELFF | TGTGCCACCAGTGATTTCAGGGACACCGGGGAGCTGTTTTTT | . | TRBJ2-2 | few | TRBV24-1 | 14
CASRPGPPNYGYTF | TGTGCCAGCAGACCAGGACCGCCTAACTATGGCTACACCTTC | . | TRBJ1-2 | . | TRBV28 | 14
CAWSQTKGSGRTYEQYF | TGTGCCTGGAGCCAGACTAAGGGAAGCGGGCGAACCTACGAGCAGTACTTC | . | TRBJ2-7 | . | TRBV30 | 17
CAWRTGTLGNEKLFF | TGTGCCTGGAGGACCGGGACCTTAGGGAACGAAAAACTGTTTTTT | . | TRBJ1-4 | . | TRBV30 | 15
CASSLRSGQNIQYF | TGTGCCAGCAGCTTAAGGTCAGGGCAAAACATTCAGTACTTC | . | TRBJ2-4 | few | TRBV7-2 | 14
CASNKNTEAFF | TGTGCCAGCAATAAGAACACTGAAGCTTTCTTT | . | TRBJ1-1 | . | TRBV12-3/TRBV12-4 | 11
CASSFSTDPNQPQHF | TGTGCCAGCAGTTTTTCGACAGATCCCAATCAGCCCCAGCATTTT | . | TRBJ1-5 | once | TRBV12-3/TRBV12-4 | 15
CASSYLQGAEETQYF | TGTGCCAGCAGTTATCTACAGGGGGCGGAAGAGACCCAGTACTTC | TRBD1 | TRBJ2-5 | few | TRBV12-3/TRBV12-4 | 15
CSVLELSTRAYEQYF | TGCAGCGTTCTGGAGCTGAGTACACGCGCCTACGAGCAGTACTTC | . | TRBJ2-7 | . | TRBV29-1 | 15
CSVLDQGLAGGPSTDTQYF | TGCAGCGTTCTCGACCAGGGACTAGCGGGAGGGCCCAGCACAGATACGCAGTATTTT | TRBD2 | TRBJ2-3 | . | TRBV29-1 | 19
CASSLGGPNTGGLFF | TGTGCCAGCAGCCTAGGTGGACCGAACACCGGGGGGCTGTTTTTT | . | TRBJ2-2 | . | TRBV7-9 | 15
CASSVGAKRGGTDTQYF | TGTGCCAGCAGCGTAGGGGCTAAGCGGGGGGGGACAGATACGCAGTATTTT | TRBD2 | TRBJ2-3 | few | TRBV9 | 17
CSARVADTGPDTQYF | TGCAGTGCTAGAGTCGCAGACACAGGCCCAGATACGCAGTATTTT | . | TRBJ2-3 | . | TRBV20-1 | 15
CSVRARASYNEQFF | TGCAGCGTGAGAGCTCGGGCATCCTACAATGAGCAGTTCTTC | . | TRBJ2-1 | . | TRBV29-1 | 14
CASGGVWENTEAFF | TGTGCCAGCGGGGGGGTATGGGAGAACACTGAAGCTTTCTTT | . | TRBJ1-1 | . | TRBV12-3/TRBV12-4 | 14
CASSSQPGGKETQYF | TGTGCCAGCAGCTCCCAACCAGGGGGTAAAGAGACCCAGTACTTC | TRBD1 | TRBJ2-5 | . | TRBV12-3/TRBV12-4 | 15
CASSLTVGVPGYTF | TGTGCCAGCAGTTTAACTGTGGGCGTCCCTGGCTACACCTTC | . | TRBJ1-2 | . | TRBV11-3 | 14
CASSLVNFREGPYNEQFF | TGTGCCAGCAGTTTGGTTAACTTCCGGGAGGGCCCCTACAATGAGCAGTTCTTC | TRBD2 | TRBJ2-1 | few | TRBV12-3/TRBV12-4 | 18
CASSLGLAGHNEQFF | TGTGCCAGCAGCTTGGGACTAGCGGGACACAATGAGCAGTTCTTC | TRBD2 | TRBJ2-1 | . | TRBV7-2 | 15
CASSYRNSPLHF | TGTGCCAGCAGTTATCGGAATTCACCCCTCCACTTT | . | TRBJ1-6 | . | TRBV12-3/TRBV12-4 | 12